A single sample gave rise to the 8 T cell receptor beta chains below, sequenced in a study of vaccination and CD4 T cells after COVID-19. No antigen is known for these receptors. The Oncomine TCR Beta short-read assay was applied to DNA of cultured CD4+ T cells. TCRdb processed the PCR reads anew with MiXCR; each CDR3 protein has one entry. The table lists roughly 15,000 distinct CDR3 sequences, about 51% of them singletons. Time point: late sampling 161 to 241 days after vaccination in a few convalescent patients. Stated treatment: roughly ten-day PBMC culture with coronavirus spike peptide pools or control peptides (ViraFEST assay). The sample here was CD4+ T cells from blood, cultured in vitro, taken about 7 months after SARS-CoV-2 vaccination. The source of these receptors is a human donor who had recovered from COVID-19.

This clonotype showed up just a few times. V and J are TRBV20-1 and TRBJ1-2, with D possibly matching TRBD1 (5 bases). The germline CDR1 and CDR2 sequences are DFQATT and SNEGSKA (reference sequence). The CDR3 loop spans 14 amino acids. V shed 2 bases and J shed 3 bases, with 13 bases lying between them. The CDR3 here is CSARSRTPYYGYTF. The CDR3 coding sequence is TGCAGTGCTAGAAGTAGGACACCCTACTATGGCTACACCTTC.

The chain couples TRBV20-1 to TRBJ2-1; 9 bases agree with TRBD2. CDR3 size: 18 residues. CDR1 and CDR2 (germline): DFQATT, SNEGSKA (reference sequence). V lost 0 bases to trimming and J lost 3 bases; unmatched junction nucleotides: 12. CDR3: CSARDRRGREGLYNEQFF. As DNA, the CDR3 is TGCAGTGCTAGAGACCGAAGGGGGCGGGAGGGCCTCTACAATGAGCAGTTCTTC.

This sequence joins TRBV19 and TRBJ1-5; D is possibly TRBD1 (5 bases). CDR3 length equals 16 residues. Germline V CDR1 and CDR2: LNHDA, SQIVND (reference sequence). Trimming took 6 bases from V and 0 from J, leaving 15 bases between them. The CDR3 protein is CASSSPGASSNQPQHF. DNA for the CDR3: TGTGCCAGTAGCTCACCTGGGGCTTCTAGCAATCAGCCCCAGCATTTT.

The chain joins TRBV20-1 to TRBJ2-2; the match to TRBD2 covers 8 bases. Germline V CDR1 and CDR2: DFQATT, SNEGSKA (reference sequence). This CDR3 is 15 amino acids long. With 3 bases clipped from V and 5 bases from J, the junction kept 8 bases outside the gene matches. CDR3 DNA: TGCAGTGCTAGTTTGCGGACTAGCAGAACCGGGGAGCTGTTTTTT. Protein: CSASLRTSRTGELFF.

This chain joins TRBV7-9 and TRBJ1-1, with D perhaps TRBD1 (5 bases). There are 13 residues in the CDR3. Germline lookup yields CDR1 SEHNR and CDR2 FQNEAQ (reference sequence). V was cut by 7 bases and J by 1 base, with 10 bases left in between. The CDR3 region is CASTPTGNTEAFF. The CDR3 region has the DNA TGTGCCAGCACCCCCACAGGGAACACTGAAGCTTTCTTT. The full variable domain, completed using reference TRBV7-9 and TRBJ1-1, is DTGVSQNPRHKITKRGQNVTFRCDPISEHNRLYWYRQTLGQGPEFLTYFQNEAQLEKSRLLSDRFSAERPKGSFSTLEIQRTEQGDSAMYLCASTPTGNTEAFFGQGTRLTVV.

The J gene is TRBJ2-3, the V gene TRBV24-1; 16 nucleotides align to TRBD2. V lost 5 bases to trimming and J lost 4 bases; unmatched junction nucleotides: 5. This CDR3 is 17 amino acids long. Germline CDR1 KGHDR, CDR2 SFDVKD. The CDR3 reads CATSVMGLAGGADTQYF. Written as DNA, the CDR3 is TGTGCCACCAGTGTCATGGGACTAGCGGGAGGGGCAGATACGCAGTATTTT.

The genes are TRBV19 and TRBJ1-5; the D gene is possibly TRBD1 (5 bases). From germline, CDR1 is LNHDA and CDR2 SQIVND (reference sequence). The CDR3 contains 17 residues. The V gene lost 3 bases and the J gene lost 0 bases, with 15 bases spanning the gap. This CDR3 reads CASSISTVPYSNQPQHF. In DNA form, the CDR3 reads TGTGCCAGTAGTATTTCGACAGTTCCTTATAGCAATCAGCCCCAGCATTTT.

This clonotype was observed a few times. The chain is built from TRBV24-1 and TRBJ2-1; D uncertain. CDR3 length: 16 amino acids. Germline CDR1 and CDR2: KGHDR and SFDVKD. With 3 bases removed from V and 6 bases from J, the gap between germline ends came to 17 bases. The CDR3 sequence: CATSDTRLGYLNEQFF. CDR3 nucleotides: TGTGCCACCAGTGATACCCGTCTCGGCTACCTCAATGAGCAGTTCTTC.